Below are 22 T cell receptor beta chains sequenced from a single sample in a study of blood T cell repertoires in COVID-19. Data came from immunoSEQ multiplex PCR; TCRdb stores just in-frame clones and leaves some out. In the table there are about 140,000 clones, 70% to 85% of which are singletons. The source material was PBMCs or T cells enriched from blood (not recorded which). The receptor set was obtained from a woman aged 18-35 years who had been exposed to COVID-19.

V and J are TRBV2 and TRBJ1-2, with D maybe TRBD1 (6 bases). Looked up from germline, CDR1 is SNHLY and CDR2 is FYNNEI. Trimming took 4 bases from V and 2 from J, leaving 14 bases between them. The CDR3 is 15 residues long. CDR3 loop: CASSGRDTPNYGYTF. CDR3 sequence (DNA): TGTGCCAGCAGTGGCCGGGACACCCCGAACTATGGCTACACCTTC.

V gene TRBV7-9 combines with J gene TRBJ2-7; D perhaps matches TRBD1 (5 bases). The CDR3 has 11 amino acids. The germline gives CDR1 SEHNR, CDR2 FQNEAQ (reference sequence). The ends were cut back, 2 bases at V and 6 bases at J, with 5 bases in the middle. The CDR3 reads CASSLQGEQYF. CDR3 nucleotides: TGTGCCAGCAGCTTACAGGGCGAGCAGTACTTC. The full variable domain, its missing parts supplied by reference TRBV7-9 and TRBJ2-7, is DTGVSQNPRHKITKRGQNVTFRCDPISEHNRLYWYRQTLGQGPEFLTYFQNEAQLEKSRLLSDRFSAERPKGSFSTLEIQRTEQGDSAMYLCASSLQGEQYFGPGTRLTVT.

This chain connects TRBV11-2 to TRBJ2-7; TRBD2 matches 11 bases. With 6 bases clipped from V and 1 base from J, the junction kept 11 bases outside the gene matches. Germline CDR1 and CDR2: SGHAT and FQNNGV. CDR3 length: 17 residues. The DNA of the CDR3 is TGTGCCAGCAGTAGTGGGGGACTAGCGGATGCATCCTACGAGCAGTACTTC. Translation: CASSSGGLADASYEQYF.

V is TRBV7-2 and J is TRBJ1-2; 10 bases match TRBD1. The CDR3 runs to 13 residues. CDR1 is SGHTA and CDR2 is FQGNSA in the germline V gene. V was pared by 4 bases and J by 7 bases, with 3 bases of the junction left unmatched. CDR3 loop: CASSSGQGGGYTF. DNA of the CDR3: TGTGCCAGCAGCTCCGGACAGGGGGGTGGCTACACCTTC.

The chain links TRBV2 to TRBJ2-2; 8 positions match TRBD1. CDR3 size: 16 residues. The germline V gene has CDR1 SNHLY and CDR2 FYNNEI. V lost 6 bases to trimming and J lost 2 bases; unmatched junction nucleotides: 8. As DNA, the CDR3 is TGTGCCAGCAGCCAAGGACAGGGCGGTAACACCGGGGAGCTGTTTTTT. Residues: CASSQGQGGNTGELFF.

The V and J genes are TRBV5-1 and TRBJ2-3, with 8 nucleotides matching TRBD2. The CDR3 is made up of 18 amino acids. The J segment lost 0 bases and the V segment lost 0 bases, leaving 9 bases of the junction unmatched. Germline V lookup: CDR1 SGHRS, CDR2 YFSETQ. CDR3 sequence: CASSLGSAGARSTDTQYF. The CDR3 bases are TGCGCCAGCAGCTTGGGTTCAGCGGGAGCTCGAAGCACAGATACGCAGTATTTT.

The chain couples TRBV19 to TRBJ2-7, with TRBD2 identical over 10 bases. This CDR3 spans 14 amino acids. V shed 3 bases, J shed 2 bases, and the junction held 1 base outside the gene matches. Germline V lookup: CDR1 LNHDA, CDR2 SQIVND (reference sequence). CDR3 coding DNA: TGTGCCAGTAGTATTACTAGCGGGACCTACGAGCAGTACTTC. Its translation: CASSITSGTYEQYF. Variable domain in full (rest from reference TRBV19 and TRBJ2-7): DGGITQSPKYLFRKEGQNVTLSCEQNLNHDAMYWYRQDPGQGLRLIYYSQIVNDFQKGDIAEGYSVSREKKESFPLTVTSAQKNPTAFYLCASSITSGTYEQYFGPGTRLTVT.

The V and J genes are TRBV2 and TRBJ1-6; maybe TRBD1 (5 bases). V dropped 7 bases and J dropped 1 base, with 8 bases sitting between them. The CDR3 length is 14 residues. CDR1 is SNHLY and CDR2 is FYNNEI in the germline V gene. The CDR3 DNA reads TGTGCCAGCAACTCAGGGTCCTATAATTCACCCCTCCACTTT. Its translation: CASNSGSYNSPLHF.

There are a few counts of this clone. The V gene is TRBV4-3, the J gene TRBJ2-7, with 8 bases lining up with TRBD1. The junction had 4 bases not matched to a gene; V was cut back by 0 bases and J by 3 bases. The germline gives CDR1 LGHNA, CDR2 YSLEER. CDR3 length equals 15 residues. The CDR3 DNA is TGCGCCAGCAGCCAAGACACAGGGGGTTACTACGAGCAGTACTTC. Its translation: CASSQDTGGYYEQYF.

The V and J genes are TRBV11-3 and TRBJ2-3; D is perhaps TRBD2 (6 bases). CDR1 is SGHNT, CDR2 YENEEA, per germline. The CDR3 runs 13 residues. V dropped 0 bases and J dropped 10 bases, with 11 bases sitting between them. The CDR3: CASSLDFGGAQYF. The DNA for the CDR3 is TGTGCCAGCAGCTTAGATTTCGGGGGAGCGCAGTATTTT.

J is TRBJ1-2 and V is TRBV30, with D tentatively TRBD1 (5 bases). Trimming cost V 0 bases and J 1 base, with 6 bases left between them. Germline CDR1 and CDR2: GTSNPN and SVGIG (reference sequence). The CDR3 runs to 13 residues. The CDR3 loop reads CAWSVRVNYGYTF. In DNA, the CDR3 is TGTGCCTGGAGTGTCAGGGTTAACTATGGCTACACCTTC.

This clone was found a few times. The CDR3 bases are TGTGCCAGCAGCCAAGAACTTAGCGGGACGAACACCGGGGAGCTGTTTTTT. Translated, it gives CASSQELSGTNTGELFF. The chain has TRBV4-2 and TRBJ2-2; 8 nucleotides match TRBD2. The CDR3 loop spans 17 amino acids. The germline V gene has CDR1 LGHNA and CDR2 YNFKEQ. The junction had 3 bases not matched to a gene; V was cut back by 0 bases and J by 0 bases.

The V gene is TRBV30, the J gene TRBJ2-3, with 10 bases matching TRBD2. Germline assignment: CDR1 GTSNPN and CDR2 SVGIG (reference sequence). V gave up 5 bases and J gave up 4 bases; unmatched junction bases: 12. This CDR3 region has 16 residues. The CDR3 region has the DNA TGTGCCTGGGCTAGCGGGAGACTAGTTTTGGCAGATACGCAGTATTTT. Translation gives CAWASGRLVLADTQYF.

This clone was counted ten times or more. This chain connects TRBV27 to TRBJ2-7, with D perhaps matching TRBD1 (5 bases). Between the trimmed V and J ends, which lost 6 bases and 7 bases, there was a span of 19 bases. The CDR3 extends over 14 amino acids. Germline assignment: CDR1 MNHEY and CDR2 SMNVEV (reference sequence). This chain's CDR3 is CASRVPGPQGEQYF. The CDR3 coding sequence is TGTGCCAGCAGGGTCCCAGGACCTCAGGGTGAGCAGTACTTC.

This chain links TRBV7-9 with TRBJ2-5; maybe TRBD2 (5 bases). The germline V and J ends were trimmed by 6 bases and 3 bases, with 11 bases remaining between them. CDR3 length equals 13 residues. Germline V gene lookup returns CDR1 SEHNR and CDR2 FQNEAQ (reference sequence). The CDR3 DNA sequence: TGTGCCAGCAGTACCCCCGGGGAAGAGACCCAGTACTTC. Translation gives CASSTPGEETQYF.

The chain is built from TRBV15 and TRBJ2-2; 8 bases are a match to TRBD1. The ends lost 5 bases at V and 5 bases at J; junction bases unmatched: 13. Per germline, CDR1 LNHNV and CDR2 YYDKDF (reference sequence). CDR3 length: 17 residues. Here the CDR3 reads CATSPVRAGGRTGELFF. The CDR3 DNA follows: TGTGCCACCAGCCCTGTTCGAGCAGGGGGCCGGACCGGGGAGCTGTTTTTT.

The chain links TRBV19 to TRBJ1-5; D is possibly TRBD1 (6 bases). Trimming took off 3 bases at V and 6 bases at J, with 12 bases between the two ends. The CDR3 spans 14 residues. The germline V gene has CDR1 LNHDA and CDR2 SQIVND (reference sequence). The CDR3 sequence is CASSISGVSQPQHF. Here the CDR3 DNA reads TGTGCCAGTAGTATTTCAGGGGTTAGTCAGCCCCAGCATTTT.

In this sample, this clone turned up once. J is TRBJ2-6 and V is TRBV6-5, with 7 bases matching TRBD2. Germline V gives CDR1 MNHEY, CDR2 SVGAGI. The junction had 2 bases not matched to a gene; V was cut back by 3 bases and J by 3 bases. This CDR3 has 15 residues. CDR3 DNA sequence: TGTGCCAGCAGTTATAGCGGGTTTGGGGCCAACGTCCTGACTTTC. Its translation: CASSYSGFGANVLTF.

V is TRBV6-5 and J is TRBJ1-5, with D uncertain. V gave up 5 bases and J gave up 0 bases, with 11 bases separating them. Germline V gene sequence: CDR1 MNHEY, CDR2 SVGAGI. The CDR3 has 15 residues. The CDR3 nucleotides are TGTGCCAGCAGTCTAGAGCCCAATAGCAATCAGCCCCAGCATTTT. This sequence encodes CASSLEPNSNQPQHF.

This clone was seen only once. This sequence joins TRBV7-9 and TRBJ1-1, with D possibly TRBD1 on 5 matching bases. Germline-derived CDR1 and CDR2 are SEHNR and FQNEAQ (reference sequence). V dropped 5 bases and J dropped 3 bases, with 16 bases sitting between them. The CDR3 extends over 15 amino acids. Written as DNA, the CDR3 is TGTGCCAGCAGCCCCCGGACATGGAAAGACACTGAAGCTTTCTTT. Amino acids: CASSPRTWKDTEAFF.

The chain carries TRBV3-1 (or the pseudogene TRBV3-2) and TRBJ2-5; 10 nucleotides match TRBD2. This CDR3 contains 15 residues. CDR1 LGHDT and CDR2 YNNKEL come from the germline V gene (reference sequence). The junction had 3 bases not matched to a gene; V was cut back by 0 bases and J by 5 bases. The CDR3 nucleotides are TGTGCCAGCAGCCAAGACCTAGCGGGAGTTGAGACCCAGTACTTC. As protein: CASSQDLAGVETQYF.

This clone has just one count. The V gene is TRBV7-2, the J gene TRBJ1-2, with 7 bases that match TRBD1. Germline loops: CDR1 SGHTA, CDR2 FQGNSA. This CDR3 has 15 residues. V trimming: 5 bases; J trimming: 8 bases; junction bases outside the gene matches: 14. Here the CDR3 reads CASSGQQGRSAGYTF. In DNA form, the CDR3 reads TGTGCCAGCAGCGGACAACAGGGGCGCTCTGCCGGCTACACCTTC. Complete variable domain (other parts from reference TRBV7-2 and TRBJ1-2): GAGVSQSPSNKVTEKGKDVELRCDPISGHTALYWYRQSLGQGLEFLIYFQGNSAPDKSGLPSDRFSAERTGGSVSTLTIQRTQQEDSAVYLCASSGQQGRSAGYTFGSGTRLTVV.